Sequencing of this T cell receptor (beta chain) was carried out in a study of T cell responses to AZD1222 COVID-19 vaccine (dated by TCRdb to about 2021). A note on the overall study: TCR sequencing was performed for more than 230 trial participants, of whom around 200 were given two doses of AZD1222 and about 25 were given two doses of MenACWY control vaccine. Trial participants were enrolled into age subgroups of 18-55, 56-69 and 70-plus years, which contained roughly 150, 30 and 60 TCR-sequenced participants, respectively. Results and caveats for the whole study, not just this receptor: No day 14 peak-response samples were available, so repertoires were characterized only after the peak T cell response. Nearly half of unique spike-specific TCRs reportedly recognized epitopes outside regions mutated in the B.1.351 and B.1.1.7 variants. In the small 56-69-year group, the increase in depth fell short of significance, most likely because of low power. Only five to seven AZD1222 recipients were SARS-CoV-2 seropositive at baseline, limiting conclusions about previously exposed vaccinees. Spike-specific TCR breadth and depth rose significantly after two AZD1222 doses compared with day 0 and with MenACWY recipients. CD4 TCRs associated with the vaccine covered the entire spike protein, and the dominant responses were in regions 160-218 and 743-854. Participants were mostly white British, with more females than males. The authors suggested clonal diversity may have been underestimated.

This clone appeared once. Its antigen is unknown. Per-base qualities were not stored, and no clone one base away is much larger. The CDR3 runs 15 amino acids, cysteine and phenylalanine included. Kept here is only the CDR3 DNA, which spans 45 bases and is read in frame from base 1. From V the trimming removes 7 bases and from J it removes 5 bases, while the gene matches leave 14 bases of the junction unaccounted for. CDR1 and CDR2, looked up from the germline V gene (reference sequence), are GTSNPN and SVGIG. The CDR3 regions of human TCRbeta chains were subjected to immunosequencing. The study's processing was this. TCRs in the repertoires were matched against a reference library of SARS-CoV-2-specific TCRs that had been generated with the MIRA antigen-specificity platform. Breadth was defined as the fraction of unique TCRs that were SARS-CoV-2-associated, and depth was defined as the fraction of total T cells that were SARS-CoV-2-associated. Using the MIRA data, each spike-specific TCR was assigned both to the spike region to which the TCR was reactive and to a CD4 or CD8 class. Log10-transformed breadth and depth values were compared by one-way ANOVA with Sidak's multiple comparisons tests. The source is immuneACCESS, and TCRdb retained only in-frame sequences with V and J called. Part of the clones is not carried over; for the studies checked, unresolved V genes explain less than half of this, and the remainder is unexplained. V, J and clone size derive from that table, while D and trimming were established from the DNA sequence. Within this sample are 150,000 to 200,000 clones, with about 90% of them counted one time only. The ten largest make up around 1.3% of the sample.

This specimen's time point label, per the study, means: about 28 days (+/-7) after the second vaccine dose. AZD1222 recipients given second doses at about 4 weeks or at about 12 weeks were pooled, since spike-specific TCR depth and breadth were not found to differ between the two schedules. Vaccinee samples were obtained from the UK trials COV001 and COV002, which included a single-blind randomized controlled phase 2/3 trial of AZD1222 (ChAdOx1 nCoV-19) in healthy adults. Trial participant PBMC samples were collected at day 0 and day 28 after the second dose for TCRbeta chain sequencing. Sample: peripheral blood, taken 28 days after the second AZD1222 dose. The chain is encoded by TRBV30 joined to TRBJ2-1; 7 bases in between match TRBD1. The receptor was derived from an adult who received the AZD1222 COVID-19 vaccine. Here is the DNA: TGTGCCTCACTCCCAAACAGGGGTCTCAACAATGAGCAGTTCTTC. It is translated as CASLPNRGLNNEQFF.